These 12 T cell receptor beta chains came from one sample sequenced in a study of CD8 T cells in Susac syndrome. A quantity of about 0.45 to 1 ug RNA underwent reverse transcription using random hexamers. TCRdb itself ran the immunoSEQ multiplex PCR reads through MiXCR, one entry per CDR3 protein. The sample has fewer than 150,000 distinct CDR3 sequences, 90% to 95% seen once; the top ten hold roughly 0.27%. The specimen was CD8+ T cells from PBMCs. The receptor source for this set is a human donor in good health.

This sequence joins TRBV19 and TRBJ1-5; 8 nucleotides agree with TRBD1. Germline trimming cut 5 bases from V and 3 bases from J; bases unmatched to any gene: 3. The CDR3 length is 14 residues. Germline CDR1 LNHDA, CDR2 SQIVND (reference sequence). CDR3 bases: TGTGCCAGTAGTGGACAGGGAGTCAATCAGCCCCAGCATTTT. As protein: CASSGQGVNQPQHF. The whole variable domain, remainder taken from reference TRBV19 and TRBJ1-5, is DGGITQSPKYLFRKEGQNVTLSCEQNLNHDAMYWYRQDPGQGLRLIYYSQIVNDFQKGDIAEGYSVSREKKESFPLTVTSAQKNPTAFYLCASSGQGVNQPQHFGDGTRLSIL.

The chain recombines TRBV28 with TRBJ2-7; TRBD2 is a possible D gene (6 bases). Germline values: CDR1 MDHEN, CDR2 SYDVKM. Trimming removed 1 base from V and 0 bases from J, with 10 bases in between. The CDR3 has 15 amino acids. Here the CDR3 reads CASSLSASDSYEQYF. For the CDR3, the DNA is TGTGCCAGCAGTTTATCGGCTAGCGACTCCTACGAGCAGTACTTC.

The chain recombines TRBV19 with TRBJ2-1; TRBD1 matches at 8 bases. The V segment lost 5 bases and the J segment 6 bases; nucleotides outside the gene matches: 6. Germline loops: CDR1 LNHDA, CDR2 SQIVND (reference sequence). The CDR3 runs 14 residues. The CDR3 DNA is TGTGCCAGTAGTCCCCGGACAGGGTTCAATGAGCAGTTCTTC. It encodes CASSPRTGFNEQFF.

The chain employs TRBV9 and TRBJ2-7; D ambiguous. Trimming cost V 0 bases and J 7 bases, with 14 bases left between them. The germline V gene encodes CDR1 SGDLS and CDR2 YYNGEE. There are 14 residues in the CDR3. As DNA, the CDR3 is TGTGCCAGCAGCGTAGGGGATCTCCTAGGGGAGCAGTACTTC. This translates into CASSVGDLLGEQYF.

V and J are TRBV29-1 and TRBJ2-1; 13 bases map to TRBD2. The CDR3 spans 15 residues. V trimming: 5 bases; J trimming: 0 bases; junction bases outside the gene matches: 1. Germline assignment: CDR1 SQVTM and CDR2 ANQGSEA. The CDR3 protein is CSVWTSGGSYNEQFF. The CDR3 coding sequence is TGCAGCGTTTGGACTAGCGGGGGCTCCTACAATGAGCAGTTCTTC.

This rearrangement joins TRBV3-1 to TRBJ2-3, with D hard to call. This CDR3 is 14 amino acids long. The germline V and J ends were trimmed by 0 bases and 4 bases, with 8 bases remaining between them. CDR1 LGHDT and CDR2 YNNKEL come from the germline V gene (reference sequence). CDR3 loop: CASSQEVGADTQYF. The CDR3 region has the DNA TGTGCCAGCAGCCAAGAGGTTGGCGCAGATACGCAGTATTTT.

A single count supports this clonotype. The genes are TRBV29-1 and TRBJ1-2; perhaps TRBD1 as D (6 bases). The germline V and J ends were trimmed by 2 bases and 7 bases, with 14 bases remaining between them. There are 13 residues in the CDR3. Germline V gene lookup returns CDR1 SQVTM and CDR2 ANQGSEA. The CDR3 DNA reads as TGCAGCGTTGAATCGGGACACGGCCCTGGCTACACCTTC. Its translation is CSVESGHGPGYTF. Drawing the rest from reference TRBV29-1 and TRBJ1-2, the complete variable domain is SAVISQKPSRDICQRGTSLTIQCQVDSQVTMMFWYRQQPGQSLTLIATANQGSEATYESGFVIDKFPISRPNLTFSTLTVSNMSPEDSSIYLCSVESGHGPGYTFGSGTRLTVV.

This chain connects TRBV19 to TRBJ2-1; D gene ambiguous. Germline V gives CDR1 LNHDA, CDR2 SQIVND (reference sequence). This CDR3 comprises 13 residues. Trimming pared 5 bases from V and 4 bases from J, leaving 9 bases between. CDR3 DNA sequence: TGTGCCAGTAGTCTGACCAAGTACAATGAGCAGTTCTTC. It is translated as CASSLTKYNEQFF. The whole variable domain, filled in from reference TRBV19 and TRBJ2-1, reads DGGITQSPKYLFRKEGQNVTLSCEQNLNHDAMYWYRQDPGQGLRLIYYSQIVNDFQKGDIAEGYSVSREKKESFPLTVTSAQKNPTAFYLCASSLTKYNEQFFGPGTRLTVL.

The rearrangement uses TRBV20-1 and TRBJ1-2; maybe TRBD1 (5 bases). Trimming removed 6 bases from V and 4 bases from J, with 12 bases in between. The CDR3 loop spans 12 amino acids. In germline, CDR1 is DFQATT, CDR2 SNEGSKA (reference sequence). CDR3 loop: CSATRDGYGYTF. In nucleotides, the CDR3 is TGCAGTGCCACCCGGGACGGCTATGGCTACACCTTC.

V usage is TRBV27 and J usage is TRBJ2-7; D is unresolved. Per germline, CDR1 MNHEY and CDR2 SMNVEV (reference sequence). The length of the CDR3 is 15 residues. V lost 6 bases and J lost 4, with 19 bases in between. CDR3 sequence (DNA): TGTGCCAGCAGGCAAAACGGGCTCTATAGGTACGAGCAGTACTTC. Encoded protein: CASRQNGLYRYEQYF.

The CDR3 region is CASSLGRLAGYEQYF. For the CDR3, the DNA is TGTGCCAGCAGCCTAGGGAGGCTAGCGGGCTACGAGCAGTACTTC. The V call is TRBV7-9, the J call TRBJ2-7; 8 bases fit TRBD2. The V and J ends lost 5 bases and 3 bases, in that order; junction bases with no gene match: 9. This CDR3 has 15 amino acids. Germline lookup yields CDR1 SEHNR and CDR2 FQNEAQ (reference sequence).

The CDR3 is CSSTAGGTDTQYF. The CDR3 nucleotides read TGCAGCTCAACGGCAGGGGGGACAGATACGCAGTATTTT. The V gene is TRBV29-1, the J gene TRBJ2-3; possible D gene TRBD1, 7 bases. The CDR3 spans 13 residues. The V gene lost 8 bases and the J gene lost 3 bases, with 15 bases spanning the gap. Germline CDR1 and CDR2: SQVTM and ANQGSEA.